The clone carrying this T cell receptor (beta chain) is a singleton in its sample. Its antigen is not identified. Healthy donors had no documented immune events, such as infections, while sampled. These data come from a study of identifying expanded T cells in peripheral blood. The study, taken as a whole, reports: Variance in clone template counts between approximately two-week samples significantly increased with total template count across all healthy donors. Technical replicates showed roughly 1.2 changed clones; about two weeks about 16.4; four weeks 19.

TCRdb's copy holds only in-frame clones and misses some; the assay was immunoSEQ multiplex PCR. The sample lists 70,000 to 95,000 clones, almost 90% occurring once. The V and J ends lost 5 bases and 1 base respectively, with 13 bases between them. From germline, CDR1 is MDHEN and CDR2 SYDVKM. The CDR3 is 15 residues long. The source is a person between 18 and 75 years old in good health. The rearrangement uses TRBV28 and TRBJ2-3; D possibly matches TRBD1 or TRBD2 (5 bases each). The sequencing input was blood. The DNA of the CDR3 is TGTGCCAGCAGTCCCCCCGGGGCTGGCACAGATACGCAGTATTTT. Amino acid sequence: CASSPPGAGTDTQYF.